This is a list of T cell receptor beta chains from one sample in a study of blood T cell repertoires in COVID-19. Assay used: immunoSEQ multiplex PCR; TCRdb lists only in-frame clones, some missing. The table has 250,000 or so clones, about 86% seen once. Source material: peripheral blood. These receptor sequences come from an older man with acute or convalescent COVID-19. CDR3s include the opening cysteine and the closing phenylalanine or tryptophan. The order of the fields is V gene, clone size, J gene, D gene, CDR3 DNA, CDR3 protein. The D gene is left open where the match is weak. Where a row states a size, it is once, few, many or the class of an expanded clone; other rows omit it.

TRBV5-1	NA	TRBJ1-4	NA	TGCGCCAGCAGCTTGGACGGGTATAATGAAAAACTGTTTTTT	CASSLDGYNEKLFF
TRBV12-3/TRBV12-4	NA	TRBJ1-1	TRBD1	TGTGCCAGCAGGGGACAGTTGAACACTGAAGCTTTCTTT	CASRGQLNTEAFF
TRBV28	NA	TRBJ2-5	TRBD2	TGTGCCAGCAGTTCAGGTCCGGGACTAGCGGGGTCCCGAGCGCAGGAGACCCAGTACTTC	CASSSGPGLAGSRAQETQYF
TRBV6-5	NA	TRBJ1-3	TRBD1	TGTGCCAGCAGTTACACGGGACAGGGCAGTGATAGGTATTTT	CASSYTGQGSDRYF
TRBV3-1/TRBV3-2	NA	TRBJ2-3	TRBD1	TGTGCCAGCAGCCCGTTCGGACAGGAAATCACAGATACGCAGTATTTT	CASSPFGQEITDTQYF
TRBV5-1	NA	TRBJ2-2	TRBD2	TGCGCCAGCGGGCCTCCTAGCGGGAGGGACACCGGGGAGCTGTTTTTT	CASGPPSGRDTGELFF
TRBV7-8	NA	TRBJ2-7	TRBD1	TGTGCCAGCAGCCGTACCTCGGACAGGGGCTACGAGCAGTACTTC	CASSRTSDRGYEQYF
TRBV6-5	NA	TRBJ2-2	NA	TGTGCCAGCGGGAGTATGGGGGGAAGGACCGGGGAGCTGTTTTTT	CASGSMGGRTGELFF
TRBV18	NA	TRBJ1-5	TRBD1	TGTGCCAGCTCTAAACAGGGGGATAACAATCAGCCCCAGCATTTT	CASSKQGDNNQPQHF
TRBV28	NA	TRBJ2-1	TRBD1	TGTGCCAGCAGTTGGGATGCAGGGGGCCTTCTGTACAATGAGCAGTTCTTC	CASSWDAGGLLYNEQFF
TRBV19	NA	TRBJ1-5	NA	TGTGCCAGTAGTATTCTGGGGCCCGGTCAGCCCCAGCATTTT	CASSILGPGQPQHF
TRBV2	NA	TRBJ1-6	TRBD1	TGTGCCAGCATTTTAGGGGGCGGCTATAATTCACCCCTCCACTTT	CASILGGGYNSPLHF
TRBV24-1	NA	TRBJ2-2	NA	TGTGCCACCAGTGATTCTCAGGGCTCCCCTAACACCGGGGAGCTGTTTTTT	CATSDSQGSPNTGELFF
TRBV5-5	once	TRBJ1-2	TRBD1	TGTGCCAGCAGCTTGGCCGGGACAGGGGGCGCAGACTATGGCTACACCTTC	CASSLAGTGGADYGYTF
TRBV5-1	NA	TRBJ2-1	NA	TGCGCCAGCTCCCTACAGGGTAGCTACAATGAGCAGTTCTTC	CASSLQGSYNEQFF
TRBV9	NA	TRBJ1-1	NA	TGTGCCAGCAGAAAATTTGAGGCCGTGGGCACTGAAGCTTTCTTT	CASRKFEAVGTEAFF
TRBV7-2	NA	TRBJ2-5	NA	TGTGCCAGCAGCACATCACAGGGATACCAAGAGACCCAGTACTTC	CASSTSQGYQETQYF
TRBV28	NA	TRBJ2-1	NA	TGTGCCACCCACTGGCGGGGAAGGTACAATGAGCAGTTCTTC	CATHWRGRYNEQFF
TRBV5-1	NA	TRBJ2-3	TRBD2	TGCGCCAGCAGCCAGACACTAGCGGGGGGCACAGATACGCAGTATTTT	CASSQTLAGGTDTQYF
TRBV29-1	NA	TRBJ2-2	TRBD2	TGCAGCGTTGAGGGGGGGACTAGCAGGACCGGGGAGCTGTTTTTT	CSVEGGTSRTGELFF
TRBV2	NA	TRBJ2-2	NA	TGTGCCAGCAGGGGACTCCCCAGGGGGGAGCTGTTTTTT	CASRGLPRGELFF
TRBV28	once	TRBJ1-1	TRBD1	TGTGCCAGCAGCCCTTTCCGGACAGGGCAGCTTGGTGAAGCTTTCTTT	CASSPFRTGQLGEAFF
TRBV6-5	NA	TRBJ1-1	TRBD1	TGTGCCAGCAGAAGGACAGGAGCTCCTGAAGCTTTCTTT	CASRRTGAPEAFF
TRBV5-4	NA	TRBJ2-3	TRBD2	TGTGCCAGCAGCTTGGCGGCTAGCGGGGGGGGCACAGATACGCAGTATTTT	CASSLAASGGGTDTQYF
TRBV5-4	NA	TRBJ1-6	TRBD1	TGTGCCAGCAGTACAGGGGGGAATTCACCCCTCCACTTT	CASSTGGNSPLHF
TRBV27	NA	TRBJ1-1	TRBD1	TGTGCCAGCAGTTTATCTAACCACAGGGGGATGAGCACTGAAGCTTTCTTT	CASSLSNHRGMSTEAFF
TRBV6-6	NA	TRBJ1-1	TRBD1	TGTGCCAGCAGTACGGACAGGGGGCGCATCACTGAAGCTTTCTTT	CASSTDRGRITEAFF
TRBV7-2	NA	TRBJ2-3	TRBD2	TGTGCCAGCAGCACCCATAGCGGGAGCCCGGGCGCAGATACGCAGTATTTT	CASSTHSGSPGADTQYF
TRBV14	NA	TRBJ2-1	NA	TGTGCCAGCAGCCCACGAGTGTCTAATGAGCAGTTCTTC	CASSPRVSNEQFF
TRBV6-5	NA	TRBJ2-5	NA	TGTGCCAGCAGTTACGCCGCGAGGGTCCAAGAGACCCAGTACTTC	CASSYAARVQETQYF
TRBV27	NA	TRBJ1-5	TRBD1	TGTGCCAGCAGTTTGACGGGACAGGGATATCAGCCCCAGCATTTT	CASSLTGQGYQPQHF
TRBV10-3	NA	TRBJ1-6	NA	TGTGCCATCAAGCGGGAGAGCTCCTATAATTCACCCCTCCACTTT	CAIKRESSYNSPLHF
TRBV5-5	NA	TRBJ1-2	NA	TGTGCCAGCAGCCCTACGGTACAGGGAGGCTACACCTTC	CASSPTVQGGYTF
TRBV19	NA	TRBJ1-1	TRBD1	TGTGCCAGTAGTTTTTCAACGGACAGGGGGCGGCGGCGAACTGAAGCTTTCTTT	CASSFSTDRGRRRTEAFF
TRBV5-4	NA	TRBJ2-3	NA	TGTGCCAGCAGCATTGACAGCTCCGTAACAGATACGCAGTATTTT	CASSIDSSVTDTQYF
TRBV6-1	NA	TRBJ1-4	NA	TGTGCCAGCAGTGAAGCGAGCGAAAAACTGTTTTTT	CASSEASEKLFF
TRBV2	NA	TRBJ2-3	NA	TGTGCCAGCAGTGTTTTTCAGAACACAGATACGCAGTATTTT	CASSVFQNTDTQYF
TRBV18	once	TRBJ1-3	NA	TGTGCCAGCTCAACCCCGACAGGCTCGAGCTCTGGAAACACCATATATTTT	CASSTPTGSSSGNTIYF
TRBV5-4	NA	TRBJ2-1	TRBD2	TGTGCCAGCAGCTTGGGACTAGCGGGGGCCTCCTCCTACAATGAGCAGTTCTTC	CASSLGLAGASSYNEQFF
TRBV9	once	TRBJ2-7	TRBD1	TGTGCCAGCAGCTACGGGACAGAGCGTTACGAGCAGTACTTC	CASSYGTERYEQYF
TRBV19	NA	TRBJ1-5	NA	TGTGCCAGTAAACAGGTAAATCAGCCCCAGCATTTT	CASKQVNQPQHF
TRBV2	once	TRBJ1-2	TRBD1	TGTGCCAGCAGCGGACAGGGGGGCGTCTATGGCTACACCTTC	CASSGQGGVYGYTF
TRBV4-2	NA	TRBJ1-2	TRBD1	TGTGCCAGCAGCCAAGAGACAGGGACGGGTGGCTACACCTTC	CASSQETGTGGYTF
TRBV19	NA	TRBJ1-2	NA	TGTGCCAGTAGTATCACGGTCCCTGGGGCCTATGGCTACACCTTC	CASSITVPGAYGYTF
TRBV6-2/TRBV6-3	NA	TRBJ2-7	NA	TGTGCCAGCAGTTACGGGGGCAGAGGCTACGAGCAGTACTTC	CASSYGGRGYEQYF
TRBV6-6	NA	TRBJ2-7	TRBD1	TGTGCCAGCAGTCGACAGGGGGCATTAGACCCGTCCTACGAGCAGTACTTC	CASSRQGALDPSYEQYF
TRBV4-1	NA	TRBJ2-5	NA	TGCGCCAGCAGCCAAGCCGGAGGACAGCAAGAGACCCAGTACTTC	CASSQAGGQQETQYF
TRBV11-1	NA	TRBJ2-2	NA	TGTGCCAGCAGCCCACAGGGTTGGAAGGAGCTGTTTTTT	CASSPQGWKELFF
TRBV7-2	NA	TRBJ2-1	NA	TGTGCCAGCAGCCACGGGAGAGAAAATGAGCAGTTCTTC	CASSHGRENEQFF
TRBV12-3/TRBV12-4	NA	TRBJ1-2	NA	TGTGCCAGCAGCCTAGCGGAGAGATATGGCTACACCTTC	CASSLAERYGYTF
TRBV28	NA	TRBJ2-7	NA	TGTGCCAGCAGAGCGGATAGGAGCTCCTACGAGCAGTACTTC	CASRADRSSYEQYF